The 9 T cell receptor beta chains reported below all come from one sample, sequenced in a study of CD8 T cells in ankylosing spondylitis. Study-level results: A TCR beta motif of under 10 highly homologous variants appeared characteristic of ankylosing spondylitis blood.

TCRdb re-called the 5' RACE reads through MiXCR, storing one row per CDR3 protein. The sample lists fewer than 550,000 distinct CDR3 sequences; 5.3% were seen once. Which antigens these TCRs recognize remains unknown. Sequencing input: blood, either unsorted or a sorted T cell fraction (not recorded which). These receptor sequences come from a male donor with ankylosing spondylitis.

This clonotype was observed at least ten times. J is TRBJ2-1 and V is TRBV20-1; D gene ambiguous. Germline V gene lookup returns CDR1 DFQATT and CDR2 SNEGSKA (reference sequence). CDR3 length equals 17 residues. V lost 6 bases, J lost 0 bases, and 21 bases lay in between. The CDR3 reads CSAFGHSQPYSYNEQFF. CDR3 sequence (DNA): TGCAGTGCATTCGGTCATAGCCAGCCCTACTCCTACAATGAGCAGTTCTTC.

Many counts were recorded for this clonotype. V usage is TRBV20-1 and J usage is TRBJ1-3; 8 bases agree with TRBD1. With 5 bases clipped from V and 0 bases from J, the junction kept 9 bases outside the gene matches. The CDR3 has 16 amino acids. Germline V CDR1 and CDR2: DFQATT, SNEGSKA (reference sequence). The CDR3 DNA sequence: TGCAGTGCTCCGAGACAGGGGCAGAGCTCTGGAAACACCATATATTTT. Its translation: CSAPRQGQSSGNTIYF.

This clonotype showed up many times. DNA of the CDR3: TGCGCCAGCAGCTTTTCCTTTGCAACCTACGAGCAGTACTTC. Translating gives CASSFSFATYEQYF. The V gene is TRBV5-1, the J gene TRBJ2-7, with D uncertain. CDR1 is SGHRS and CDR2 is YFSETQ in the germline V gene. The CDR3 consists of 14 residues. The V and J ends lost 2 bases and 2 bases respectively, with 11 bases between them.

In this sample, this clonotype turned up many times. The rearrangement joins TRBV29-1 to TRBJ1-1, with a tentative D call TRBD1 (6 bases). Per the germline V gene, CDR1 is SQVTM and CDR2 is ANQGSEA. V was clipped by 4 bases and J by 6 bases, with 15 bases between them. This CDR3 has 13 amino acids. CDR3 protein: CSVGGGTSAEAFF. CDR3 nucleotides: TGCAGCGTTGGGGGGGGCACTTCGGCTGAAGCTTTCTTT.

This clonotype has ten or more counts. The V gene is TRBV7-9, the J gene TRBJ2-5; D not resolved. Trimming pared 1 base from V and 5 bases from J, leaving 8 bases between. Germline CDR1 SEHNR, CDR2 FQNEAQ (reference sequence). The CDR3 extends over 13 amino acids. DNA for the CDR3: TGTGCCAGCAGCTTAGGCGTGACGGAGACCCAGTACTTC. The encoded protein is CASSLGVTETQYF.

This clonotype was observed at least ten times. The chain uses TRBV4-3 and TRBJ2-7; D remains unclear. Trimming removed 4 bases at V and 3 bases at J, with 22 bases between. The length of the CDR3 is 17 residues. Germline V gives CDR1 LGHNA, CDR2 YSLEER. CDR3 coding DNA: TGCGCCAGCAGCCCGATTTCCGGGCCCGACGGCCTCTACGAGCAGTACTTC. Protein product: CASSPISGPDGLYEQYF.

The V gene is TRBV15, the J gene TRBJ2-7; D may be TRBD1 or TRBD2 (6 bases each). Trimming removed 0 bases from V and 7 bases from J, with 10 bases in between. Germline lookup yields CDR1 LNHNV and CDR2 YYDKDF (reference sequence). This CDR3 contains 13 residues. The CDR3 region has the DNA TGTGCCACCAGCAGAGATCGGGGGCGGGAGCAGTACTTC. Protein: CATSRDRGREQYF.

As concerns this clonotype: This sequence may be a read error, since a much larger clone differs from it by one base. The rearrangement uses TRBV29-1 and TRBJ1-3; no clear D gene. CDR1 is SQVTM, CDR2 ANQGSEA, per germline. This CDR3 spans 14 amino acids. The CDR3: CSVELMASGSTIYF. CDR3 nucleotide sequence: TGCAGCGTTGAGCTTATGGCCTCGGGAAGCACCATATATTTT.

This clonotype showed up many times. V gene TRBV29-1 combines with J gene TRBJ2-1, with TRBD2 identical over 7 bases. The CDR3 is 13 amino acids. V was pared by 6 bases and J by 8 bases, with 10 bases of the junction left unmatched. CDR1 and CDR2 (germline): SQVTM, ANQGSEA. The CDR3 bases are TGCAGCGTGGTCGGGGGGAGACGGGATGAGCAGTTCTTC. It codes for CSVVGGRRDEQFF.